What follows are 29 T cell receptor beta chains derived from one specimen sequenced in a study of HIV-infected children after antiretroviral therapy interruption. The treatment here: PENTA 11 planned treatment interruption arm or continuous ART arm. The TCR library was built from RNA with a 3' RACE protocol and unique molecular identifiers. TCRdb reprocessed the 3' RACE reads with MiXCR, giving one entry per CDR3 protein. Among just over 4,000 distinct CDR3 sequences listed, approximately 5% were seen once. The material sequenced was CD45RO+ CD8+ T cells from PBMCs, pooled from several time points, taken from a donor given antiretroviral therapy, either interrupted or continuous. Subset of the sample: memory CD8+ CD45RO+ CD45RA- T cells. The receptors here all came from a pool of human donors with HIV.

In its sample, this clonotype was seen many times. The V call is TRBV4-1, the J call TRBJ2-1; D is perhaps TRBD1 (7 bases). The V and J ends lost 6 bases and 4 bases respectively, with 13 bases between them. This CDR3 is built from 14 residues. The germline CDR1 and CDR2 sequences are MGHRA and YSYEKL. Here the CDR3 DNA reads TGCGCCAGCAGGGCGGAGGGGGCTTACAATGAGCAGTTCTTC. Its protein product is CASRAEGAYNEQFF.

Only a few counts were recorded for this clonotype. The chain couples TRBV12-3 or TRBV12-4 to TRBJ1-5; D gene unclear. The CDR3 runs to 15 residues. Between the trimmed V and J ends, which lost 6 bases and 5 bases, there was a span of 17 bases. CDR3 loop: CASSSLEDPYQPQHF. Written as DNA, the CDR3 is TGTGCCAGCAGCTCCTTGGAGGACCCTTATCAGCCCCAGCATTTT.

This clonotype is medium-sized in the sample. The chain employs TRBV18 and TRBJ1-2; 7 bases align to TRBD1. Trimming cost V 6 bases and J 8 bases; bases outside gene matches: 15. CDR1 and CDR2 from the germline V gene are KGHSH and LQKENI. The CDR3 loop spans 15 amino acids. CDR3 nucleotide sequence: TGTGCCAGCTCCCCGACCGGGACAGTGGCTGGAGGCTACACCTTC. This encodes CASSPTGTVAGGYTF.

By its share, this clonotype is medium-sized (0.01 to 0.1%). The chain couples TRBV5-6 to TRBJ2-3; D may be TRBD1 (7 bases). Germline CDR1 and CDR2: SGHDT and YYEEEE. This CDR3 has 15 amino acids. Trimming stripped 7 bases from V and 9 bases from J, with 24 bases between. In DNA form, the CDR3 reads TGTGCCAGCGGGACAGACAGACTTGGGACTCCAACGCAGTATTTT. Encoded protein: CASGTDRLGTPTQYF.

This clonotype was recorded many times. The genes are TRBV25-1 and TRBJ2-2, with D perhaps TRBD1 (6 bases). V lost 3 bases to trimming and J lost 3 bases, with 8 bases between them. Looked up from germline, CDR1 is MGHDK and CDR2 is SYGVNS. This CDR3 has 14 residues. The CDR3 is CASSDRGDTGELFF. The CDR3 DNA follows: TGTGCCAGCAGTGACAGGGGCGACACCGGGGAGCTGTTTTTT.

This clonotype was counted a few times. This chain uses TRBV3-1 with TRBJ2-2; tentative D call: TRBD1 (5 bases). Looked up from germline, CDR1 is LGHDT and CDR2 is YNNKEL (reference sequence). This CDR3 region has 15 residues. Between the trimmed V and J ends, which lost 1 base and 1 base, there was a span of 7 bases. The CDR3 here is CASSQAGLNTGELFF. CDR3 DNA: TGTGCCAGCAGCCAAGCAGGGCTGAACACCGGGGAGCTGTTTTTT.

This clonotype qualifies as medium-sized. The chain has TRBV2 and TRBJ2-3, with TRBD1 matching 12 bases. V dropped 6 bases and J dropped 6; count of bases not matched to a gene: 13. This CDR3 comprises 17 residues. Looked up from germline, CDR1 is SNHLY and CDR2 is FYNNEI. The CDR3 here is CASSRGTGGVSGDTQYF. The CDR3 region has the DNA TGTGCCAGCAGCCGCGGGACAGGGGGCGTAAGTGGGGATACGCAGTATTTT.

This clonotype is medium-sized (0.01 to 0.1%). The CDR3: CASSDQSEYYEQYF. CDR3 nucleotide sequence: TGTGCCAGCAGTGATCAAAGCGAGTATTACGAGCAGTACTTC. The rearrangement links TRBV25-1 to TRBJ2-7, with D uncertain. Between the trimmed V and J ends, which lost 3 bases and 4 bases, there was a span of 13 bases. The CDR3 sequence is 14 residues long. Germline CDR1 is MGHDK and CDR2 is SYGVNS.

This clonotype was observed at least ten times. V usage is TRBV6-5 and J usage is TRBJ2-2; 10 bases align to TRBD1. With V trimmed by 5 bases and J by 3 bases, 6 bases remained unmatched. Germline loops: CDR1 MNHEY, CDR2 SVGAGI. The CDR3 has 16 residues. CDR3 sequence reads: CASSLSGTGDTGELFF. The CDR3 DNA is TGTGCCAGCAGTCTATCCGGGACAGGGGACACCGGGGAGCTGTTTTTT.

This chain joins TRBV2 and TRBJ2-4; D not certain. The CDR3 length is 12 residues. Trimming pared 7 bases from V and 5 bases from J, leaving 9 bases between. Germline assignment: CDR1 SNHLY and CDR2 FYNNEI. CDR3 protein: CASMTYENIQYF. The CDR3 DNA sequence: TGTGCCAGCATGACCTACGAAAACATTCAGTACTTC.

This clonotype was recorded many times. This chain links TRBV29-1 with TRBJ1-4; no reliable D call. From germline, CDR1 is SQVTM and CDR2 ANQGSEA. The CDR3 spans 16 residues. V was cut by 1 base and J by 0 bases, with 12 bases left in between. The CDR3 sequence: CSVEGVGITTNEKLFF. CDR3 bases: TGCAGCGTTGAAGGAGTGGGGATAACAACTAATGAAAAACTGTTTTTT.

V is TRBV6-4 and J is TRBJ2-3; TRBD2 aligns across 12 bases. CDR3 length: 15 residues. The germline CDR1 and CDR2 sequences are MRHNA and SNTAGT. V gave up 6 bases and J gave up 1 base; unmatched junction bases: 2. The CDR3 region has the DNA TGTGCCAGCAGCCGGACTAGCGGGGGCACAGATACGCAGTATTTT. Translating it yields CASSRTSGGTDTQYF.

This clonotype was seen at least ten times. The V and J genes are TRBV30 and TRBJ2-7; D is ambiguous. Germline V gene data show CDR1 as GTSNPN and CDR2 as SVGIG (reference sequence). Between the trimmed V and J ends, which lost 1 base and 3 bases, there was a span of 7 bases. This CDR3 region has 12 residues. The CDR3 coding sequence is TGTGCCTGGAGTGGGGAACTCTACGAGCAGTACTTC. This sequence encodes CAWSGELYEQYF.

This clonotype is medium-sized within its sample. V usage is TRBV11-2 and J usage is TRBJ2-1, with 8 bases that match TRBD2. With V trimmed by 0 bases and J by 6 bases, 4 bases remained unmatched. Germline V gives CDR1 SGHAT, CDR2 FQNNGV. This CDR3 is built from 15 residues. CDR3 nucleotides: TGTGCCAGCAGCTTAGAACGTGGGACTAGCAATGAGCAGTTCTTC. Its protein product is CASSLERGTSNEQFF. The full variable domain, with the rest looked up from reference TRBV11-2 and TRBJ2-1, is EAGVAQSPRYKIIEKRQSVAFWCNPISGHATLYWYQQILGQGPKLLIQFQNNGVVDDSQLPKDRFSAERLKGVDSTLKIQPAKLEDSAVYLCASSLERGTSNEQFFGPGTRLTVL.

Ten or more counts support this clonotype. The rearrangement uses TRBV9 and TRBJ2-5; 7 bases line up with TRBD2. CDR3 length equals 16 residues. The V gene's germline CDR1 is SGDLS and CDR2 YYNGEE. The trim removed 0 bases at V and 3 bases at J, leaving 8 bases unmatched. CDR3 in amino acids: CASSVDGSGREETQYF. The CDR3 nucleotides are TGTGCCAGCAGCGTAGACGGTAGCGGGCGAGAAGAGACCCAGTACTTC.

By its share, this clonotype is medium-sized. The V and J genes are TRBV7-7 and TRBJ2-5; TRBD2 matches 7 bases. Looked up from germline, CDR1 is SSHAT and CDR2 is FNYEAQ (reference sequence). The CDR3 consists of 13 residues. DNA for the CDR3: TGTGCTAGCCCCCAAGCGGGACAAGAGACCCAGTACTTC. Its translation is CASPQAGQETQYF.

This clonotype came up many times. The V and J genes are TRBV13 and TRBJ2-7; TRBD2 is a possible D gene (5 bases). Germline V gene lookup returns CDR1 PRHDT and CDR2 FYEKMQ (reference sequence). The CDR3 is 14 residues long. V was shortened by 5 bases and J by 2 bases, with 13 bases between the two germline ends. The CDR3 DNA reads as TGTGCCAGCAGCCCCGGACTTCCTGCCTACGAGCAGTACTTC. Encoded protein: CASSPGLPAYEQYF.

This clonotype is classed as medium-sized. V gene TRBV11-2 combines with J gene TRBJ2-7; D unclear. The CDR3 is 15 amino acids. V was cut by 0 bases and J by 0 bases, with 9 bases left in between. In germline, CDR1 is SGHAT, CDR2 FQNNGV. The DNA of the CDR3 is TGTGCCAGCAGCTTAGAGACGTTCCCCTCCTACGAGCAGTACTTC. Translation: CASSLETFPSYEQYF.

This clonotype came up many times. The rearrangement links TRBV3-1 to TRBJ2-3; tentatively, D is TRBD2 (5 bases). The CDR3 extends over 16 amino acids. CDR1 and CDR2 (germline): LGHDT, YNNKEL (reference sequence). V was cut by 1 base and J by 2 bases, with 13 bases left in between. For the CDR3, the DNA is TGTGCCAGCAGCCAAGGATGGACTGAAATCACAGATACGCAGTATTTT. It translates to CASSQGWTEITDTQYF.

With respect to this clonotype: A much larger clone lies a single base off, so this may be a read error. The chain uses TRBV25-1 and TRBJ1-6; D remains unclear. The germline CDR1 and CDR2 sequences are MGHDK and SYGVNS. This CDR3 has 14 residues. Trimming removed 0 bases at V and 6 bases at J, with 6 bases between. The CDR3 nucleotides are TGTGCCAGCAGTGAATATCCAGGTAATTCACCCCTCCACTTT. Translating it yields CASSEYPGNSPLHF.

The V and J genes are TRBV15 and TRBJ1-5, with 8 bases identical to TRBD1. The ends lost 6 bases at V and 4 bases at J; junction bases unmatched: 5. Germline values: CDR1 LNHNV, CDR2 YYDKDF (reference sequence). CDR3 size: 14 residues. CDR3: CATSKGQENQPQHF. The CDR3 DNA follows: TGTGCCACCAGTAAGGGACAGGAGAATCAGCCCCAGCATTTT.

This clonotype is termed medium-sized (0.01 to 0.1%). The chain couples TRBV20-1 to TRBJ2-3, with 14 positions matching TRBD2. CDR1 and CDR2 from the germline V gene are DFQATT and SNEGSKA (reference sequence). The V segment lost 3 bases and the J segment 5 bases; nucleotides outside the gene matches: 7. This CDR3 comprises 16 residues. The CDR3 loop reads CSASGTSGGPGDTQYF. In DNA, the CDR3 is TGCAGTGCTAGTGGGACTAGCGGGGGCCCGGGAGATACGCAGTATTTT.

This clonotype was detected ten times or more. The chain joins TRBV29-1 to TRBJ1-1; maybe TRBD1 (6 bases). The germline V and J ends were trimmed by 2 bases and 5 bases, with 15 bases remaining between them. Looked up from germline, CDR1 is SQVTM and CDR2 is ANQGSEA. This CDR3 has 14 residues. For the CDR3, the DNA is TGCAGCGTTGAAAGGGTATTGGACAGAACTGAAGCTTTCTTT. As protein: CSVERVLDRTEAFF.

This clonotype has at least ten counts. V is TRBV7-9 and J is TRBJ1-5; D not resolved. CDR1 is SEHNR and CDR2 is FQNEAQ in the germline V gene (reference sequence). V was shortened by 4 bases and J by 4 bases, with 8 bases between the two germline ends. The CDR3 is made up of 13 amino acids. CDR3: CASSSRVNQPQHF. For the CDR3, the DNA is TGTGCCAGCAGCTCTAGGGTAAATCAGCCCCAGCATTTT.

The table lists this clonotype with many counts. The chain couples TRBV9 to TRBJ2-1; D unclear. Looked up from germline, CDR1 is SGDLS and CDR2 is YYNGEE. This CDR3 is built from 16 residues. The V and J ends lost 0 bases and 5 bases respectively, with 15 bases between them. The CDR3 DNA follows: TGTGCCAGCAGCGTAGCTCAAGTACCTGCAAACAATGAGCAGTTCTTC. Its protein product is CASSVAQVPANNEQFF. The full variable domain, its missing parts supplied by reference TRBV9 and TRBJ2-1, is DSGVTQTPKHLITATGQRVTLRCSPRSGDLSVYWYQQSLDQGLQFLIQYYNGEERAKGNILERFSAQQFPDLHSELNLSSLELGDSALYFCASSVAQVPANNEQFFGPGTRLTVL.

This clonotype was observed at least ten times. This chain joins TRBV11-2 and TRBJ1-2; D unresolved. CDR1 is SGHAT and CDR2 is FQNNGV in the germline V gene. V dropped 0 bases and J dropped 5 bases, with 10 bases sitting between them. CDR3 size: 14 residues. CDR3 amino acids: CASSLDRFKYGYTF. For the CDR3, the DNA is TGTGCCAGCAGCTTAGACCGATTTAAGTATGGCTACACCTTC.

CDR3 amino acids: CASSEQGSYNEQFF. The CDR3 DNA follows: TGTGCCAGCAGCGAACAGGGGTCCTACAATGAGCAGTTCTTC. The chain couples TRBV11-3 to TRBJ2-1; TRBD1 matches at 7 bases. Germline values: CDR1 SGHNT, CDR2 YENEEA. The CDR3 consists of 14 residues. J was trimmed by 1 base and V by 5 bases; bases with no gene match: 2.

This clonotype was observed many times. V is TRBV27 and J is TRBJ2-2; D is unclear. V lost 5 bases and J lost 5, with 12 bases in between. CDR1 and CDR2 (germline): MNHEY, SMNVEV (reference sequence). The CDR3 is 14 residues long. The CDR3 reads CASSPQTDTGELFF. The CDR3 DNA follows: TGTGCCAGCAGTCCCCAGACGGATACCGGGGAGCTGTTTTTT.

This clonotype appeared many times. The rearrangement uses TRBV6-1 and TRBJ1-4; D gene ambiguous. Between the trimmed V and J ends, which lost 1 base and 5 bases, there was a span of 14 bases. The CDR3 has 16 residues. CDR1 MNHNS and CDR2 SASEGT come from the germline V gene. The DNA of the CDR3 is TGTGCCAGCAGTGAAGAGCTAGGACGCCAAAATGAAAAACTGTTTTTT. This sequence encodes CASSEELGRQNEKLFF.